These T cell receptor beta chains were read from a single sample in a study of cytomegalovirus exposure and HLA in healthy donors. The assay was immunoSEQ multiplex PCR, and TCRdb's table has in-frame clones only and misses some. The data show roughly 80,000 clones, 78% seen once. The sequenced sample consisted of PBMCs. The receptor set was obtained from a man in his forties in good health and CMV-seronegative. Both conserved end residues are part of each CDR3. The D gene is left open where the match is weak.

D	V	J	CDR3
TRBD1	TRBV6-5	TRBJ2-1	CASSYSGTGYNEQFF
TRBD1	TRBV2	TRBJ2-5	CASTGLGQGQETQYF
-	TRBV6-6	TRBJ1-1	CASSYRTDTEAFF
TRBD1	TRBV28	-	CASSPTVLLTGGTEQYF
-	TRBV19	TRBJ1-2	CASSIPTGREGYTF
TRBD1	TRBV2	TRBJ2-5	CASSTRQGRTETQYF
TRBD1	TRBV4-3	TRBJ1-2	CASSQDRGRGYTF
TRBD2	TRBV5-1	TRBJ2-5	CASSGGTSGGQETQYF
TRBD1	TRBV11-2	TRBJ2-5	CASSFNRGYQETQYF
TRBD1	TRBV11-3	TRBJ2-2	CASSRTGVTGELFF
TRBD1	TRBV2	TRBJ2-5	CASSESGWRQGNF
TRBD1	TRBV28	TRBJ1-5	CASSIAQGAHSNQPQHF
TRBD1	TRBV11-1	TRBJ2-2	CASSKQGAPNTGELFF
TRBD1	TRBV6-5	TRBJ2-3	CASSYSGGQGTDTQYF
-	TRBV4-3	TRBJ2-7	CASSQALSGTLNYEQYF
TRBD2	TRBV4-3	TRBJ2-2	CASSQDRAGGAAGVDTGELFF
-	TRBV7-2	TRBJ1-6	CASSLDTGGGSPLHF
-	TRBV27	TRBJ2-2	CASTLRGGAGPGELFF
TRBD2	TRBV9	TRBJ2-5	CASSLGGTRRETQYF
TRBD1	TRBV5-4	TRBJ1-1	CASSSTGGTEAFF
-	TRBV21-1	TRBJ1-5	CASSEARGQKKENAQPQHF
-	TRBV5-1	TRBJ1-1	CASSPPEGNTEAFF
-	TRBV4-1	TRBJ1-4	CASSGRDLKTGYNEKLFF
TRBD1	TRBV19	TRBJ1-6	CASSINQGESYNSPLHF
TRBD1	TRBV9	TRBJ2-5	CASSAGTDQETQYF
TRBD1	TRBV2	TRBJ1-6	CASLGTGGNSPLHF
-	TRBV11-2	TRBJ2-5	CASSLDGWETQYF